This paragraph covers one T cell receptor beta chain sequence. The data derive from a study of T-cell memory formation after mild COVID-19. CDR3 length equals 13 residues. V was clipped by 6 bases and J by 11 bases; unmatched bases: 8. The germline CDR1 and CDR2 sequences are LNHDA and SQIVND (reference sequence). TCRdb reprocessed the 5' RACE reads via MiXCR and lists one record per CDR3 protein. This table holds around 130,000 distinct CDR3 sequences, approximately 15% found once. The chain recombines TRBV19 with TRBJ1-1; 11 nucleotides agree with TRBD1. This TCR was recovered from an adult woman who had mild COVID-19 (a few samples of this study predate the infection). Cell type and time point are not known. The sample was PBMCs or a T cell subset sorted from them (not recorded which). The CDR3 reads CASSSGTGGEAFF. The CDR3 nucleotides are TGTGCCAGTAGCAGTGGGACAGGGGGAGAGGCTTTCTTT. Full variable domain (missing parts from reference TRBV19 and TRBJ1-1): DGGITQSPKYLFRKEGQNVTLSCEQNLNHDAMYWYRQDPGQGLRLIYYSQIVNDFQKGDIAEGYSVSREKKESFPLTVTSAQKNPTAFYLCASSSGTGGEAFFGQGTRLTVV.